The sequence of this TCR beta chain was determined in a study of vaccination and CD4 T cells after COVID-19 (dated by TCRdb to 2022 to 2024). General notes on the study: Convalescent patients had a positive SARS-CoV-2 result on nasal swab PCR, and of these patients, several had mild disease and one had severe disease. In the convalescent cohort there were six males and four females, among whom were two Hispanic individuals, seven Caucasians, two Asians and one multiracial person. Participants received two doses of either the Pfizer-BioNTech BNT162b2 vaccine (n=8) or the Moderna mRNA-1273 vaccine (n=2). Post-COVID blood samples from convalescent patients were collected a median of approximately 93 days after diagnosis, with a range of about 35 to 180 days. Post-vaccine blood samples were collected a median of about 66 days after the second vaccine dose, ranging from about 13 to 241 days. Overlapping spike peptide pools from SARS-CoV-2 and from the common cold coronaviruses HCoV-NL63, HCoV-OC43 and HCoV-229E were used as culture stimuli. As controls, cultures received a CEFX viral epitope pool (the positive control), an HIV-1 Nef peptide pool (the negative control), or no peptide at all. In 9 to 11 COVID-19 convalescent patients and a few infection-naive healthy vaccine recipients, researchers compared the spike-specific CD4+ TCR repertoire from before mRNA vaccination with the repertoire from after. Points the paper makes about the study in general: Relatively few convalescent patients were included in the study, and early timepoints after natural infection were not analyzed. Of the vaccine-specific clones in convalescent patients, 304 of 307, or nearly all, reacted only to SARS-CoV-2 spike and did not cross-react with common cold coronaviruses. The median number of SARS-CoV-2-reactive clonotypes rose from 20 to 25 after infection to some 37 after vaccination, but the change was not significant. Among the post-vaccine SARS-CoV-2-reactive clones in convalescent patients, a median 86.3% showed up only after vaccination, which suggests vaccine-specific priming.

The library was prepared using PCR. TCR sequencing of DNA from cultured CD4+ T cells used the Oncomine TCR Beta short-read assay at the Johns Hopkins FTIC core. The QIAamp micro DNA kit was used to extract genomic DNA from the cultured CD4+ T cells. Oncomine TCR Beta libraries from cultured CD4+ T cells were pooled using unique dual indexes and sequenced on an Illumina iSeq 100. The study's processing was this. Non-productive sequences were filtered out, and CDR3s that did not start with C, did not end with F or W, or were shorter than 7 amino acids were discarded. Antigen-specific clonotypes were identified using the MANAFEST web application through comparison of peptide-stimulated wells with reference and other culture wells. Positive clones required FDR below 0.05, an odds ratio above 5, and productive frequency above 0.1% in at least two of three replicate wells. Clonotypes that were significantly expanded in both SARS-CoV-2 spike wells and at least one common cold coronavirus spike condition were defined as cross-reactive. Similarity between CDR3 sequences was evaluated in R version 3.6.1 using Levenshtein distances (stringdist) and unrooted phylogenetic trees (ape). TCRdb passed the public sequencing reads through fastp at Q25 and MiXCR, retaining productive beta sequences. Identical CDR3 protein sequences are pooled into one entry, listed with their most common genes and DNA. None of the V and J calls come from the authors' own analysis; TCRdb made them. The sample table holds about 20,000 distinct CDR3 sequences, of which 58% were seen once. 6.6% of the sample is taken by the ten largest.

Concerning this clonotype: The specificity of this receptor is unknown. No base qualities exist here, and no much larger clone lies one base off it.

Per the germline V gene, SGHVS is the CDR1 and FQNEAQ is the CDR2. The CDR3 starts with the cysteine, ends with the phenylalanine, and has 14 residues. The DNA shown is the 42-base CDR3, in frame from base 1. V is cut by 6 bases and J by 4 bases, and the space between the germline ends is 13 bases. This specimen's treatment or condition label, per the study, means: approximately 11-day PBMC culture with coronavirus spike peptide pools or control peptides (ViraFEST assay). To expand antigen-specific T cells with peptide pools and then pick out the expanded clonotypes through TCR sequencing, the study relied on the ViraFEST assay. The convalescent patients' positive SARS-CoV-2 PCR tests were from March to December 2020, which was before the Alpha, Beta and Delta variants emerged in the United States. Each well held some 2 million PBMCs cultured with roughly 10 ug/ml peptide pools in IMDM containing roughly 4.7% human AB serum and 7.5 to 10 IU/ml IL-2. On days 3 and 7, half of the culture medium was replaced with fresh IL-2-containing medium. Once the cells had been in culture for around ten days, the EasySep CD4+ T cell isolation kit was used to isolate CD4+ T cells by negative selection. Ficoll-Paque Plus gradient centrifugation was used to isolate PBMCs from whole blood, and the isolated PBMCs were then either used fresh or cryopreserved at -140C. In general, triplicate wells were set up for every culture condition.

Sequences were derived from CD4+ T cells from blood, cultured in vitro, sampled before SARS-CoV-2 vaccination. The chain employs TRBV7-8 and TRBJ2-1; a tentative D match to TRBD1 spans 6 bases. The sequence was collected from a human donor who had recovered from COVID-19. The CDR3 has the sequence CASRRQGLYNEQFF. The DNA sequence is given as TGTGCCAGCAGACGGCAGGGGCTGTACAATGAGCAGTTCTTC.